The 17 T cell receptor beta chains below all came from one sample that was sequenced in a study of T cells in Graves' hyperthyroidism and ophthalmopathy. The investigators amplified TCR beta CDR3 regions from RNA transcripts. RT-PCR in the first round (using the HTBI primer set) targeted the TCR CDR3. TCRdb reprocessed the multiplex PCR reads via MiXCR and lists one record per CDR3 protein. The sample has hundreds of thousands of distinct CDR3 sequences, approximately 15% seen once. The sample consisted of blood. Receptors originate from a woman under 30 with Graves' hyperthyroidism.

At least ten counts were recorded for this clonotype. This chain links TRBV12-3 or TRBV12-4 with TRBJ2-3; no reliable D call. CDR3 length: 16 amino acids. V lost 8 bases and J lost 3, with 21 bases in between. CDR3 bases: TGTGCCAGCTCTTTAACCCCCGGGTATAAAACAGATACGCAGTATTTT. It yields the protein CASSLTPGYKTDTQYF.

Only a few counts were recorded for this clonotype. The V gene is TRBV11-2, the J gene TRBJ2-7; 11 positions match TRBD1. The CDR3 has 15 residues. CDR1 is SGHAT and CDR2 is FQNNGV in the germline V gene. V gave up 6 bases and J gave up 4 bases; unmatched junction bases: 8. DNA for the CDR3: TGTGCCAGCAGGAATTTTCGGGACAGGGGGTACGAGCAGTACTTC. Its protein is CASRNFRDRGYEQYF.

This chain links TRBV5-1 with TRBJ2-7, with unresolved D. Trimming took 0 bases from V and 2 from J, leaving 6 bases between them. CDR3 length: 13 residues. Germline CDR1 is SGHRS and CDR2 is YFSETQ. DNA for the CDR3: TGCGCCAGCAGCTTGGTCCCTACCTACGAGCAGTACTTC. Translating it yields CASSLVPTYEQYF.

CDR3 in DNA: TGTGCCAGCAGCGTGGGGGCGGAACACTACGAGCAGTACTTC. Protein: CASSVGAEHYEQYF. This chain uses TRBV9 with TRBJ2-7, with D maybe TRBD1 (6 bases). The V and J ends lost 2 bases and 3 bases respectively, with 12 bases between them. Per the germline V gene, CDR1 is SGDLS and CDR2 is YYNGEE. The CDR3 is 14 residues long.

This chain links TRBV6-2 or TRBV6-3 with TRBJ2-7; D gene uncertain. Germline loops: CDR1 MNHEY, CDR2 SVGEGT. The V end lost 2 bases, the J end lost 5 bases, and 16 bases lay between the germline ends. The CDR3 runs 15 residues. In DNA form, the CDR3 reads TGTGCCAGCAGTTACATGGGTGGAGTAAGGCACGAGCAGTACTTC. This gives the protein CASSYMGGVRHEQYF.

Many counts were recorded for this clonotype. The chain couples TRBV7-9 to TRBJ2-7; TRBD2 agrees at 12 bases. The CDR3 has 16 residues. Unmatched junction bases numbered 8, after V lost 5 bases and J lost 3 bases. CDR1 is SEHNR, CDR2 FQNEAQ, per germline (reference sequence). CDR3 amino acids: CASSAQLAGGFYEQYF. For the CDR3, the DNA is TGTGCCAGCAGCGCCCAACTAGCGGGGGGCTTCTACGAGCAGTACTTC. Variable domain in full (rest from reference TRBV7-9 and TRBJ2-7): DTGVSQNPRHKITKRGQNVTFRCDPISEHNRLYWYRQTLGQGPEFLTYFQNEAQLEKSRLLSDRFSAERPKGSFSTLEIQRTEQGDSAMYLCASSAQLAGGFYEQYFGPGTRLTVT.

This clonotype was recorded a few times. The chain recombines TRBV6-1 with TRBJ2-1, with D maybe TRBD1 (6 bases). The CDR3 extends over 13 amino acids. The ends were cut back, 8 bases at V and 8 bases at J, with 16 bases in the middle. Germline V gene lookup returns CDR1 MNHNS and CDR2 SASEGT. The CDR3 sequence is CASSLQGSDEQFF. CDR3 nucleotides: TGTGCCAGCTCCTTACAGGGTTCGGATGAGCAGTTCTTC.

This clonotype was picked up many times. The gene calls are TRBV4-1 and TRBJ2-3, with 11 bases lining up with TRBD2. The CDR3 has 16 amino acids. Trimming took 2 bases from V and 5 from J; bases not matched to a gene: 6. Per germline, CDR1 MGHRA and CDR2 YSYEKL. Here the CDR3 DNA reads TGCGCCAGCAGCCAACTAGCGGGGGGAGGGAGAGATACGCAGTATTTT. Translating gives CASSQLAGGGRDTQYF.

At least ten counts were recorded for this clonotype. The chain carries TRBV12-3 or TRBV12-4 and TRBJ2-7; 11 bases align to TRBD2. The length of the CDR3 is 14 residues. J gave up 7 bases and V 3 bases, and 5 bases lay outside the gene matches. CDR3 protein: CASSFSGGAGEQYF. CDR3 coding DNA: TGTGCCAGCAGTTTTAGCGGGGGGGCGGGGGAGCAGTACTTC.

The V gene is TRBV7-9, the J gene TRBJ2-1; 7 positions match TRBD2. V trimming: 4 bases; J trimming: 9 bases; junction bases outside the gene matches: 6. Germline-derived CDR1 and CDR2 are SEHNR and FQNEAQ (reference sequence). The CDR3 has 13 residues. The CDR3 region has the DNA TGTGCCAGCAGCTCATCCCAGCGGGGTGAGCAGTTCTTC. This encodes CASSSSQRGEQFF.

In this sample, this clonotype turned up a few times. V gene TRBV4-1 combines with J gene TRBJ2-2; TRBD1 matches at 10 bases. The CDR3 runs to 19 residues. J lost 0 bases, V lost 4 bases, and 11 bases had no gene match. Germline V lookup: CDR1 MGHRA, CDR2 YSYEKL. The CDR3 spells CASSLRGGQGIANTGELFF. The CDR3 DNA sequence: TGCGCCAGCAGCCTGCGAGGGGGACAGGGGATCGCGAACACCGGGGAGCTGTTTTTT.

This clonotype was detected many times. V gene TRBV27 combines with J gene TRBJ2-7; D is perhaps TRBD2 (6 bases). This CDR3 is 15 amino acids long. V lost 5 bases and J lost 1, with 15 bases in between. Per the germline V gene, CDR1 is MNHEY and CDR2 is SMNVEV (reference sequence). The CDR3 DNA follows: TGTGCCAGCAGTGGGACGCCTGGGACTTCCTACGAGCAGTACTTC. Encoded protein: CASSGTPGTSYEQYF.

Comment on this clonotype: One end of the junction does not line up with germline, which may come from a read error. V gene TRBV7-3 combines with J gene TRBJ2-7; 8 positions agree with TRBD1. The length of the CDR3 is 15 residues. CDR1 and CDR2 (germline): SGHTA, FQGTGA. For the CDR3, the DNA is TGTGCCAGCAGCTTAATATCGGGACAGGAATACGAGCGGTACTTC. Amino acids: CASSLISGQEYERYF. Looking up the rest from reference TRBV7-3 and TRBJ2-7 gives the full variable domain: GAGVSQTPSNKVTEKGKYVELRCDPISGHTALYWYRQSLGQGPEFLIYFQGTGAADDSGLPNDRFFAVRPEGSVSTLKIQRTERGDSAVYLCASSLISGQEYERYFGPGTRLTVT.

Ten or more counts support this clonotype. The CDR3 is CASTTRRPGANTGELFF. The CDR3 DNA is TGTGCCAGCACCACCCGGCGGCCGGGAGCGAACACCGGGGAGCTGTTTTTT. The V and J genes are TRBV2 and TRBJ2-2; a possible D gene is TRBD2 (6 bases). This CDR3 has 17 amino acids. CDR1 SNHLY and CDR2 FYNNEI come from the germline V gene. The V end was cut by 7 bases, the J end by 0 bases, with 18 bases between.

The CDR3 DNA sequence: TGCGCCAGCAGCCCGCATATACCGAATACGCAGTATTTT. Translation: CASSPHIPNTQYF. V usage is TRBV4-1 and J usage is TRBJ2-3; unclear D gene. CDR3 length: 13 residues. Germline V gives CDR1 MGHRA, CDR2 YSYEKL. V shed 4 bases and J shed 7 bases, with 12 bases lying between them.

The chain joins TRBV25-1 to TRBJ2-3; D gene unclear. Germline CDR1 reads MGHDK; CDR2 reads SYGVNS. V was pared by 3 bases and J by 2 bases, with 12 bases between. The CDR3 has 15 residues. The CDR3 region is CASSDSAEHTDTQYF. The CDR3 nucleotides are TGTGCCAGCAGTGATTCGGCGGAACACACAGATACGCAGTATTTT.

This clonotype was counted ten times or more. The chain couples TRBV5-1 to TRBJ2-1; TRBD2 aligns across 10 bases. In germline, CDR1 is SGHRS, CDR2 YFSETQ. Trimming cost V 3 bases and J 8 bases; bases outside gene matches: 11. The CDR3 consists of 16 residues. CDR3 nucleotides: TGCGCCAGCAGCTCATTCAGCGGGAGGGCCATCGATGAGCAGTTCTTC. Translation gives CASSSFSGRAIDEQFF.